Detailed here is one TCR beta chain. No cognate antigen has been identified for it. Base-call qualities are not available, and no considerably larger clone is one nucleotide away. This sample was taken from a study of CD8+CD57+ T cells in acquired aplastic anemia (dated by TCRdb to 2016 to 2019). Background for the entire study: On average, sorted CD4+ and CD8+ cells yielded approximately 3 ug of extracted DNA, with a range of about 0.18 to 27.4 ug. Mean read counts for healthy donor samples were roughly 10 million for CD4+ cells and 11.0 million for CD8+ cells. Results the study describes overall, beyond this receptor: No significant difference in CD8+ Simpson's diversity was found between patients and healthy controls (P=0.060). Although around 30 CD8+ CDR3 sequences were shared by patients and controls, these sequences appeared highly expressed in patients and within the immunodominant clones of patients.

In the study, sorted CD4+ and CD8+ blood T cells from patients with severe aplastic anemia and from healthy subjects underwent deep sequencing of TCR repertoires. Ficoll-Paque density gradient centrifugation was used to isolate peripheral blood mononuclear cells. CD4+ and CD8+ T cells were sorted by FACS or magnetic beads before DNA extraction. From a lookup of the germline V gene, CDR1 and CDR2 are SNHLY and FYNNEI. V lost 7 bases and J lost 0 bases, and the count of bases not matched to a germline gene is 8. The CDR3 measures 15 amino acids from cysteine to phenylalanine. Here the CDR3 DNA is all that survives: 45 bases in frame from base 1. Genomic DNA served as template for TCR beta VDJ combination and CDR3 sequence profiling. TCR repertoire sequencing was run on an Illumina HiSeq 2000. In the paper's pipeline: Repertoire assessment relied on Simpson's diversity index, CDR3 size and DJ length profiles, and TRBV/TRBJ rearrangement plots. The immunodominant clone was defined as the most abundant DNA sequence in deep sequencing data. CDR3 amino acid sequences were screened for sharing across subjects and were compared with published repertoires and the VDJdb database. The public sequencing data were trimmed at Q25 with fastp and processed into clonotypes with MiXCR by TCRdb, which kept only in-frame beta chains. Rows with one shared CDR3 protein collapse into an entry with the most common genes and DNA. TCRdb, not the original authors, processed these V and J calls. In this sample the table shows approximately 170,000 distinct CDR3 sequences, about 60% of which occur a single time. The ten largest clones represent 45% to 55% of the sample.

The chain was built from TRBV2 and TRBJ2-5; 7 bases in between match TRBD2. The sequenced material came from sorted CD4+, CD8+, or CD8+CD57+ T cells (not recorded which) from PBMCs. The clonotype was recovered from a human donor in good health. The nucleotide sequence is given as TGTGCCAGCATCGAACTAGCGACGTACCAAGAGACCCAGTACTTC. Translated, it reads CASIELATYQETQYF.